This is a list of T cell receptor beta chains from one sample in a study of OX40 agonist ivuxolimab in advanced cancers. Generated by immunoSEQ multiplex PCR, the TCRdb table keeps only in-frame clones and is missing some. Of about 40,000 clones listed, around 84% are singletons. Sequences were derived from CD4+ or CD8+ T cells sorted from blood, sampled in a trial of the OX40 agonist ivuxolimab. Receptors originate from an adult with an advanced solid tumor such as melanoma, head and neck, liver or kidney cancer. Each CDR3 is given with its conserved first and last residue. A D gene is named only where the DNA matches it firmly. Rows may omit the clone size; those that give it use once, few, many or a size class.

V	size	J	D	DNA	CDR3
TRBV5-5	NA	TRBJ1-1	NA	TGTGCCAGCAGCGAACAGGCGGACACTGAAGCTTTCTTT	CASSEQADTEAFF
TRBV13	NA	TRBJ1-1	TRBD1	TGTGCCAGCAGCCTCAGGGGGGCGAACACTGAAGCTTTCTTT	CASSLRGANTEAFF
TRBV29-1	once	TRBJ1-2	TRBD1	TGCAGCGTTGAAGGGGGCCGGGACAGGGCACAGGGCTACACCTTC	CSVEGGRDRAQGYTF
TRBV7-2	NA	TRBJ2-7	TRBD2	TGTGCCAGCAGCTTTAGCGGGGGGGGGTACGAGCAGTACTTC	CASSFSGGGYEQYF
TRBV27	NA	TRBJ1-1	NA	TGTGCCAGCAGTTTATCCCCGGCAGGGGTCACTGAAGCTTTCTTT	CASSLSPAGVTEAFF
TRBV6-5	NA	TRBJ2-4	TRBD2	TGTGCCAGCAGTTTGGGGCGGGGGGACCTAAACATTCAGTACTTC	CASSLGRGDLNIQYF
TRBV13	once	TRBJ2-7	TRBD1	TGTGCCAGTACCCCGGGACAGGGGTTTTACGAGCAGTACTTC	CASTPGQGFYEQYF
TRBV9	NA	TRBJ1-3	NA	TGTGCCAGCAGCGTAGCCAGGCAGGGAAACACCATATATTTT	CASSVARQGNTIYF
TRBV28	many	TRBJ1-2	NA	TGTGCCAGCAGTTTTGGGAGCCGACTTAACTATGGCTACACCTTC	CASSFGSRLNYGYTF
TRBV6-5	NA	TRBJ2-2	NA	TGTGCCAGCAGCGGCATAACCGGGGAGCTGTTTTTT	CASSGITGELFF
TRBV7-3	NA	TRBJ1-1	TRBD1	TGTGCCAGCAGCTCCTCGACAGGGGGGGAAGCTTTCTTT	CASSSSTGGEAFF
TRBV4-1	NA	TRBJ1-1	TRBD1	TGCGCCAGCAGCCAGAGTTTAGGACAGGGGGTCTTCAACACTGAAGCTTTCTTT	CASSQSLGQGVFNTEAFF
TRBV27	NA	TRBJ2-7	TRBD1	TGTGCCAGCAGTAGGGGGACAGGCTCCTACGAGCAGTACTTC	CASSRGTGSYEQYF
TRBV9	NA	TRBJ1-3	NA	TGTGCCAGCAGCCCCCCTTACGGGAGTCTTACTGGAAACACCATATATTTT	CASSPPYGSLTGNTIYF
TRBV6-1	NA	TRBJ2-5	TRBD2	TGTGCCAGCAGTGAAGCTAGCGGGGGGCAAGAGACCCAGTACTTC	CASSEASGGQETQYF
TRBV29-1	NA	TRBJ2-7	NA	TGCAGCGCCCTGGACCCGGGTAGTACAGACGAGCAGTACTTC	CSALDPGSTDEQYF
TRBV28	few	TRBJ1-1	NA	TGTGCCAGCAGTACGGAAGGAACGAACACTGAAGCTTTCTTT	CASSTEGTNTEAFF
TRBV30	few	TRBJ2-3	NA	TGTGCCTGGAGTGGGGGGGATACGCAGTATTTT	CAWSGGDTQYF
TRBV4-3	once	TRBJ2-1	NA	TGCGCCAGCAGCCCGCGGGTCAGTTACAATGAGCAGTTCTTC	CASSPRVSYNEQFF
TRBV6-6	NA	TRBJ1-1	NA	TGTGCCAGCACTCAGGGGATGAACACTGAAGCTTTCTTT	CASTQGMNTEAFF
TRBV7-8	NA	TRBJ2-3	TRBD2	TGTGCCAGCAGCGTTCTAGCGGGTAGCACAGATACGCAGTATTTT	CASSVLAGSTDTQYF
TRBV9	NA	TRBJ2-7	TRBD2	TGTGCCAGCAGCGGACTAGCGGGGGGGCGGATTGGGGACGAGCAGTACTTC	CASSGLAGGRIGDEQYF
TRBV7-9	NA	TRBJ2-5	TRBD1	TGTGCCAGCAGCCCGCCCGGGACAGGCCAAGAGACCCAGTACTTC	CASSPPGTGQETQYF
TRBV19	NA	TRBJ1-3	NA	TGTGCCAGTAGCCTACAGGGTGGGCCTGGAAACACCATATATTTT	CASSLQGGPGNTIYF
TRBV27	NA	TRBJ2-7	NA	TGTGCCAGCAGCGAGGGGGGGAGAAGCTCCTACGAGCAGTACTTC	CASSEGGRSSYEQYF
TRBV2	NA	TRBJ1-3	TRBD1	TGTGCCAGCAGTTACCCAGGGGGCGCCGAGGGTAACACCATATATTTT	CASSYPGGAEGNTIYF
TRBV5-1	once	TRBJ2-3	TRBD2	TGCGCCAGCAGCCCCTCACCGACGCTAGCGGGTTTCACAGATACGCAGTATTTT	CASSPSPTLAGFTDTQYF
TRBV5-5	NA	TRBJ2-1	TRBD2	TGTGCCAGCAGCTGGAGCGGGGGGACTGGGAATGAGCAGTTCTTC	CASSWSGGTGNEQFF
TRBV5-6	NA	TRBJ1-2	TRBD1	TGTGCCAGCAGCCCTGGTAGGGGACAGTTTTTTACCTTGGTTGGCTACACCTTC	CASSPGRGQFFTLVGYTF
TRBV30	once	TRBJ1-2	NA	TGTGCCTGGAACCTGCTGGGGATGGGGTCCGGCTACACCTTC	CAWNLLGMGSGYTF
TRBV6-5	NA	TRBJ1-1	NA	TGTGCCAGCAGTTACGGGCAGGACACTGAAGCTTTCTTT	CASSYGQDTEAFF
TRBV11-2	NA	TRBJ1-2	NA	TGTGCCAGCAGCTTCGCCCCCGCCCGTCCCCCCGGATTC	CASSFAPARPPGF
TRBV6-1	NA	TRBJ2-2	NA	TGTGCCAGCAGTGGGAGGACGTACACCGGGGAGCTGTTTTTT	CASSGRTYTGELFF
TRBV4-3	NA	TRBJ2-1	NA	TGCGCCAGCAGCCAAGTCGCCGCGGGACCCTTTTCCTACAATGAGCAGTTCTTC	CASSQVAAGPFSYNEQFF
TRBV6-5	once	TRBJ2-7	TRBD1	TGTGCCAGCACCTTTGGGGGGACAGGTATCTACGAGCAGTACTTC	CASTFGGTGIYEQYF